This T cell receptor beta chain originates from a study of technical replicates of blood from four donors (dated by TCRdb to 2016 to 2017). Libraries were constructed by the immunoSEQ multiplex PCR assay. TCRdb carries this immuneACCESS record with in-frame sequences only. Its versions omit some clonotypes, under half of them owing to an unresolved V gene in the studies checked, with the rest unexplained. The sample table contains about 100,000 clones; only one count was recorded for roughly 95% of them. 0.2% to 0.25% of the sample lies in the top ten. On this clone itself: This receptor's antigen is unknown. Base qualities are not recorded, but no much larger clone differs from it by a single base.

The sequence derives from a human donor in good health. Sequencing input: T cells isolated from PBMCs.

CDR3 sequence: CASSDTSGGYNEQFF. The DNA reads as follows: TGCGCCAGCAGTGATACTAGCGGGGGATACAATGAGCAGTTCTTC. In this chain, TRBV10-1 is recombined with TRBJ2-1, and TRBD2 matches 11 of the central bases. CDR1 and CDR2 were assigned from the germline V gene (reference sequence) as WNHNN and SYGVQD. V has 3 bases trimmed and J has 4 bases trimmed; junction bases matching no gene number 2. Including the terminal cysteine and phenylalanine, the CDR3 comprises 15 residues. Only the CDR3 region is kept as DNA, spanning 45 bases read in frame from base 1.